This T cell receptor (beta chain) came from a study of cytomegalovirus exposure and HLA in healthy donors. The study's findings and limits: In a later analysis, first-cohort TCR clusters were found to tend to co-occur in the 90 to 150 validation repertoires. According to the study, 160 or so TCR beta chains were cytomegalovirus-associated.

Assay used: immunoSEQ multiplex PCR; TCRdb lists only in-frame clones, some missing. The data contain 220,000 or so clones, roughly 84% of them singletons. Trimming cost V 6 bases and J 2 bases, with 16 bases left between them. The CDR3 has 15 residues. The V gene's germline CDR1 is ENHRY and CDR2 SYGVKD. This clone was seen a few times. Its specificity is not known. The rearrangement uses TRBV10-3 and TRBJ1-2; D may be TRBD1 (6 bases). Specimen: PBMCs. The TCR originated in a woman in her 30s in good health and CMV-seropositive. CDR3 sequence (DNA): TGTGCCATCAGCGAGGGGGGTCCTCCGAACTATGGCTACACCTTC. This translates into CAISEGGPPNYGYTF.